This T cell receptor beta chain was observed in a study of blood T cell repertoires in COVID-19. Study at large: Acute and convalescent COVID-19 specimens originated in the United States, Italy and Spain. From T cells, B-cell-depleted T cells, or PBMCs came the material, which was cDNA or gDNA.

The authors' processing: Estimates of nucleated cell counts were drawn from the amplification of reference gene primers. TCRdb keeps only in-frame clones here, not all; method: immunoSEQ multiplex PCR. The V and J calls and clone size come from that table; D and trimming were worked out from the DNA. The sample includes some 260,000 clones, about 68% of them seen just once. Only a few counts were recorded for this clone. This clonotype was sampled from a woman of 80 years or more with acute or convalescent COVID-19. Sequencing was performed on peripheral blood.

CDR3 in amino acids: CASSGLSYGYTF. The CDR3 DNA reads as TGTGCCAGCTCTGGGCTGAGCTATGGCTACACCTTC. The rearrangement joins TRBV6-5 to TRBJ1-2; D is unresolved. Trimming left V 8 bases short and J 4 bases short, with 11 bases between. Germline V lookup: CDR1 MNHEY, CDR2 SVGAGI. The CDR3 loop spans 12 amino acids.